The TCR beta chain described here comes from a study of patients and donors after allogeneic stem cell transplantation. In its sample, this clonotype was seen a few times. MiXCR, run by TCRdb on the RT-PCR reads, gives a single entry per CDR3 protein. The data show 1,500 to 2,000 distinct CDR3 sequences, with 12% to 15% seen just once and roughly 13% held by the top ten. The ends were cut back, 5 bases at V and 2 bases at J, with 15 bases in the middle. This CDR3 spans 15 amino acids. The material sequenced was blood, either unsorted or a sorted T cell fraction (not recorded which). This TCR was sampled from a human donor who was either an allogeneic HSCT recipient or a stem cell or donor lymphocyte infusion donor (not recorded which). It is not recorded whose cells these are; they may come from a transplant donor. V is TRBV12-3 or TRBV12-4 and J is TRBJ1-2; perhaps TRBD1 as D (5 bases). The CDR3 reads CASSPRDSTNYGYTF. The CDR3 bases are TGTGCCAGCAGTCCTAGGGACTCTACCAACTATGGCTACACCTTC.